The T cell receptor beta chain described here comes from a study of PD-1 blockade in classical Hodgkin lymphoma (dated by TCRdb to 2020 to 2022). Study-level background: Nivolumab dosing was 3 mg/kg intravenously every 2 weeks, continuing until either disease progression or unacceptable toxicity. A peripheral blood immune signature of response to PD-1 blockade in classical Hodgkin lymphoma was defined using TCR beta sequencing and CyTOF. Results the study describes overall, beyond this receptor: Trial patients achieving complete response had baseline diversity similar to newly diagnosed patients, whereas partial responders and progressors had significantly lower diversity. Baseline TCR diversity was reported to be lower in newly diagnosed patients than in healthy donors, and even lower in relapsed/refractory patients. A significant rise by C4D1 was seen in CD4+ but not CD8+ TCR diversity (p=0.0027 vs p=0.16), with the rise being most apparent in complete responders (p=0.02). Lower diversity was observed in patients in whom nivolumab was started less than 1 year after ASCT, and these patients were excluded from later analyses so that confounding by immune reconstitution would be avoided. The study covered only a single clinical trial cohort, and the causes of the repertoire differences, possibly disease activity or prior therapy, were still not defined.

Explained via the paper, the time point label denotes: cycle 1 day 1 (C1D1), immediately before nivolumab initiation. Every trial patient had relapsed following autologous stem cell transplantation, and prior brentuximab vedotin exposure was what differed among cohorts A, B and C. A Miltenyi CD4+ T cell isolation kit was used for magnetic negative selection to purify CD4+ T cells from thawed PBMCs. The trial cohort comprised 56 patients with relapsed/refractory classical Hodgkin lymphoma whose best overall responses were complete response, partial response or progressive disease. Trial patients were treated with single-agent nivolumab in the multi-cohort phase II CheckMate 205 trial. Best overall response was determined by an independent review committee according to the 2007 International Working Group response criteria. PBMCs from the trial were collected at three points: immediately before nivolumab initiation (C1D1), and during therapy at cycle 2 day 1 and cycle 4 day 1. Peripheral blood was collected in 8 mL Vacutainer Cell Preparation Tubes, from which PBMCs were isolated by centrifugation and then cryopreserved. Purified CD4+ and CD8+ fractions were generated only in cases for which an additional PBMC sample was available. On LS columns in a quadroMACS separator, the magnetically labelled cells were depleted, and the flow-through was collected as the purified fraction.

This clone was picked up a small number of times. Its binding antigen is unknown. Per-nucleotide qualities are absent, and no much larger clonotype sits a single base away. CDR1 is given as MNHEY and CDR2 as SMNVEV, both from the germline V gene (reference sequence). The CDR3 spans 14 residues, from the cysteine through the phenylalanine. Of the read, only the CDR3 DNA is kept; its 42 bases are in frame from base 1. Here V drops 6 bases and J drops 9 bases, and the junction holds 8 bases not matched to any gene. The Qiagen DNeasy kit was used to extract genomic DNA from unsorted PBMCs and from the negatively selected CD4+ and CD8+ fractions. TCR beta CDR3 regions were subjected to amplification by immunoSEQ multiplex PCR with primers that anneal to V and J segments. A synthetic immune receptor repertoire was used to minimize amplification bias, and any residual bias was removed computationally once sequencing was done. Per the authors' processing: Custom Python scripts were used to quantify repertoire diversity as the Shannon entropy index. Unsorted, CD4+ and CD8+ repertoires were analyzed separately, except for combined analyses in which CD4+ and CD8+ sequences were merged in silico. Clonal expansion was defined as a frequency increase of at least 2-fold after treatment compared with C1D1, and clones undetected at baseline were assigned a pseudocount of 0.5. Clones with 0 or 1 copy at C1D1 were classified as singleton clones, and clones with 2 or more copies were classified as non-singleton clones. By matching protein sequences in sorted samples from the same patient, clones expanded in unsorted samples were annotated as CD4+, CD8+ or unknown. Wilcoxon tests were applied to paired samples to test diversity changes from C1D1 to C4D1. The immuneACCESS repertoire file appears here via TCRdb, limited to in-frame rearrangements. These files lack a portion of the clones; in checked studies, under half of the deficit traces to unresolved V genes, and the cause of the others is not known. V, J and clone size are those of that table, while D and trimming were read from the DNA. The sample table lists about 16,000 clones, approximately 80% of them with a count of one. The top ten clones comprise 1% of the sample.

The sample was CD4+ T cells from blood, taken at baseline. This clonotype originated in a human donor with classical Hodgkin lymphoma. The V and J genes are TRBV27 and TRBJ1-6, with 7 middle bases fitting TRBD1. The CDR3: CASSDRATASPLHF. The DNA sequence is given as TGTGCCAGCAGCGACAGGGCTACCGCTTCACCCCTCCACTTT.